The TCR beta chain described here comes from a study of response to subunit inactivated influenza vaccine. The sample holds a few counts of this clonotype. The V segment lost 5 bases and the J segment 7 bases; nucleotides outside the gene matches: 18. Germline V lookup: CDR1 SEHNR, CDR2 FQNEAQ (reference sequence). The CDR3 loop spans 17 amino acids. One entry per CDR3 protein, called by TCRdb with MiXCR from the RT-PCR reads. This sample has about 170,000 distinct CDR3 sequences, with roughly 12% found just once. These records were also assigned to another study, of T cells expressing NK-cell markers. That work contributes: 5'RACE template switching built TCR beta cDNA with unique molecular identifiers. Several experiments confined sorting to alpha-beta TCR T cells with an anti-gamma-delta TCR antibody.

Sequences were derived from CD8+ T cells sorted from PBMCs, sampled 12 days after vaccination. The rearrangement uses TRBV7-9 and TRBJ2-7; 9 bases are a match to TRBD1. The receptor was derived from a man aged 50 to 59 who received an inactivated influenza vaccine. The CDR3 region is CASSPRSGTGSLVEQYF. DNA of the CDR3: TGTGCCAGCAGCCCCCGGTCGGGGACAGGGAGTTTGGTGGAGCAGTACTTC.